This TCR beta chain is from a study of a mutant IDH1 vaccine in newly diagnosed glioma. Study summary: Receipt of radiotherapy, temozolomide, or both preceded the study, and most received both.

Trimming left V 11 bases short and J 4 bases short, with 20 bases between. Germline V gives CDR1 MNHEY, CDR2 SVGAGI. This CDR3 is 15 amino acids long. Generated by immunoSEQ multiplex PCR, the TCRdb table keeps only in-frame clones and is missing some. Of tens of thousands of clones listed, about 80% are singletons. Time point defined: baseline, week 1 (first vaccination visit). Treatment indicated: pre-vaccination baseline after standard-of-care therapy. The receptor was isolated from a man in his forties or fifties with glioma. Some clones in this sample may be carry-over from other donors' samples. The rearrangement joins TRBV6-5 to TRBJ2-2, with a possible D match to TRBD2 (5 bases). The material was peripheral blood mononuclear cells (PBMCs), obtained from a glioma patient treated with radiotherapy, temozolomide or both. The CDR3 here is CAGPRPNGGTGELFF. The CDR3 DNA sequence: TGTGCCGGCCCTAGGCCCAACGGAGGCACCGGGGAGCTGTTTTTT.